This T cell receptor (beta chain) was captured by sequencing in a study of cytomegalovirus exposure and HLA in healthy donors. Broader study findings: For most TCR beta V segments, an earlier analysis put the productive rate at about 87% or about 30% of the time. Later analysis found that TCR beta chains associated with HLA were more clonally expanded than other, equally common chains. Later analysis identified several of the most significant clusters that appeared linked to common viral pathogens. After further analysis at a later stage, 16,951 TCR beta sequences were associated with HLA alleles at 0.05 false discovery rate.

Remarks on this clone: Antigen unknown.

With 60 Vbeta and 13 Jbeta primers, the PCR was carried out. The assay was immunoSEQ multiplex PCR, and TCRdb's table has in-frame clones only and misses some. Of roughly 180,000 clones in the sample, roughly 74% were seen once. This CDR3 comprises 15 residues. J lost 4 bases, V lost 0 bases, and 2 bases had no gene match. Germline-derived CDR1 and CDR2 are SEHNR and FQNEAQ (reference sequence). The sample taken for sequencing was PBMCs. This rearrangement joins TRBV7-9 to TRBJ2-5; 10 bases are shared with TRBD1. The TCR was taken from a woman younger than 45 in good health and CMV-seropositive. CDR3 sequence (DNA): TGTGCCAGCAGCTTAGCTGGGACAGGGGCAGAGACCCAGTACTTC. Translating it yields CASSLAGTGAETQYF.